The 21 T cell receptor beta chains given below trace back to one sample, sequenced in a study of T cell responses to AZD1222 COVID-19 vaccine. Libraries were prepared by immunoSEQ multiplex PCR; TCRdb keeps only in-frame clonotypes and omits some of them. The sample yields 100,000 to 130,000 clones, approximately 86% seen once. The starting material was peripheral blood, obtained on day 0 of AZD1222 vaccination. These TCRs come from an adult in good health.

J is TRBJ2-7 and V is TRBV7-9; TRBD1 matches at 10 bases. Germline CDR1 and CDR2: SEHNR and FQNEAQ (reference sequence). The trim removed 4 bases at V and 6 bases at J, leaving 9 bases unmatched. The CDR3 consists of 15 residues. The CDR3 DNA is TGTGCCAGCAGCTCTCAGACAGGGGGCGGGTCCGAGCAGTACTTC. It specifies CASSSQTGGGSEQYF. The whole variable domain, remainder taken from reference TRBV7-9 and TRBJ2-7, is DTGVSQNPRHKITKRGQNVTFRCDPISEHNRLYWYRQTLGQGPEFLTYFQNEAQLEKSRLLSDRFSAERPKGSFSTLEIQRTEQGDSAMYLCASSSQTGGGSEQYFGPGTRLTVT.

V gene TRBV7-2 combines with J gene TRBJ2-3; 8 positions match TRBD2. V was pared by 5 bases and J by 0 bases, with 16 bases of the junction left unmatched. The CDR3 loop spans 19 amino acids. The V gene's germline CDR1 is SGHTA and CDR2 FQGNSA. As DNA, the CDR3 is TGTGCCAGCAGCCGTAGAACTCGTATACTAGCGGATAGCACAGATACGCAGTATTTT. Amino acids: CASSRRTRILADSTDTQYF.

CDR3 sequence reads: CASSLGSRGYQETQYF. CDR3 DNA: TGCGCCAGCAGCCTTGGAAGCCGGGGGTACCAAGAGACCCAGTACTTC. The rearrangement joins TRBV5-1 to TRBJ2-5; perhaps TRBD2 as D (6 bases). CDR1 and CDR2 from the germline V gene are SGHRS and YFSETQ. The CDR3 extends over 16 amino acids. V lost 4 bases, J lost 0 bases, and 16 bases lay in between.

For the CDR3, the DNA is TGTGCCAGCAGTCCCGGTTGGCAGAGGAATGAAAAACTGTTTTTT. This gives the protein CASSPGWQRNEKLFF. J is TRBJ1-4 and V is TRBV28; D not certain. The CDR3 length is 15 residues. V dropped 5 bases and J dropped 5 bases, with 15 bases sitting between them. The V gene's germline CDR1 is MDHEN and CDR2 SYDVKM.

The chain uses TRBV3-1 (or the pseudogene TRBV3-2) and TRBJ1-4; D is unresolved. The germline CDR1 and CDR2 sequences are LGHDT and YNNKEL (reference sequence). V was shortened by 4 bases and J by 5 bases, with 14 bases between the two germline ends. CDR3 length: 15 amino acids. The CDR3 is CASSPLGDTNEKLFF. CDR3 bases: TGTGCCAGCAGCCCCTTAGGTGACACCAATGAAAAACTGTTTTTT.

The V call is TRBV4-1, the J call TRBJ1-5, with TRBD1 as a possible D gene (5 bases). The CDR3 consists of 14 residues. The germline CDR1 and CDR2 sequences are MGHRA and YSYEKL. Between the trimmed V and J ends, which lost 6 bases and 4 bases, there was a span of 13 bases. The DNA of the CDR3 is TGCGCCAGCAGGGGGACGTGGGGGAATCAGCCCCAGCATTTT. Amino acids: CASRGTWGNQPQHF.

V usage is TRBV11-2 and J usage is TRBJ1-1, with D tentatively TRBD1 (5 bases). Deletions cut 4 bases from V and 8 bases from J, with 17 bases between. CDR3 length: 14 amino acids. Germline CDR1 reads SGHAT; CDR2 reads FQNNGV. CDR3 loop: CASSSLGSGREAFF. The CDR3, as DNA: TGTGCCAGCAGCTCCCTAGGATCAGGGAGGGAAGCTTTCTTT.

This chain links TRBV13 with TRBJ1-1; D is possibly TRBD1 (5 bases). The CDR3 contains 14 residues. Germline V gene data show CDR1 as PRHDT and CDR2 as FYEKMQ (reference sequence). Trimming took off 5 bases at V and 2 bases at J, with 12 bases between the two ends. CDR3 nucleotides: TGTGCCAGCAGCCGCCGGGACGCAAACACTGAAGCTTTCTTT. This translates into CASSRRDANTEAFF.

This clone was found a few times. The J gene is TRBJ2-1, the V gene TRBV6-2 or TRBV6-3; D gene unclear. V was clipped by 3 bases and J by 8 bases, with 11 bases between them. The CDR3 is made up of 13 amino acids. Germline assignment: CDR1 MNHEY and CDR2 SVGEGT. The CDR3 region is CASSYLRADEQFF. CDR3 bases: TGTGCCAGCAGTTATTTGCGCGCCGATGAGCAGTTCTTC.

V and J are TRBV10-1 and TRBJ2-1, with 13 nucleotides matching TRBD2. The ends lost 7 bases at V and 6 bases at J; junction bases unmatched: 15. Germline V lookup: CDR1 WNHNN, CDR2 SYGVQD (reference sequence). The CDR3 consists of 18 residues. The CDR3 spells CASTEGDAGLAGVNEQFF. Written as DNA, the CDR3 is TGCGCCAGCACCGAGGGAGACGCCGGACTAGCGGGGGTCAATGAGCAGTTCTTC.

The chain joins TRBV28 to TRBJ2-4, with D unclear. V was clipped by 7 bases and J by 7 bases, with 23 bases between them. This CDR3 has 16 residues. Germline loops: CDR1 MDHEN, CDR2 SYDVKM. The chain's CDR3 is CASTPRPGLDFNIQYF. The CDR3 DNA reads TGTGCCAGCACGCCCCGGCCGGGCCTAGACTTCAACATTCAGTACTTC.

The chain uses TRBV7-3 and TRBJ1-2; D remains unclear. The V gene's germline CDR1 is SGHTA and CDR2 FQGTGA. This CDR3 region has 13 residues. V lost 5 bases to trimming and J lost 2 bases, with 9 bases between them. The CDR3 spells CASSRILNYGYTF. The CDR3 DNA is TGTGCCAGCAGCCGTATCCTAAACTATGGCTACACCTTC.

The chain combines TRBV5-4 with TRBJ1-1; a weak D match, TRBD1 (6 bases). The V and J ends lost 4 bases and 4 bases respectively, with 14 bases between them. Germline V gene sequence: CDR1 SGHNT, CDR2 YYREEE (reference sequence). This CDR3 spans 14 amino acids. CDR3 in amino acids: CASSRPDSPTEAFF. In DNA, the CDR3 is TGTGCCAGCAGCCGTCCGGACAGCCCCACTGAAGCTTTCTTT.

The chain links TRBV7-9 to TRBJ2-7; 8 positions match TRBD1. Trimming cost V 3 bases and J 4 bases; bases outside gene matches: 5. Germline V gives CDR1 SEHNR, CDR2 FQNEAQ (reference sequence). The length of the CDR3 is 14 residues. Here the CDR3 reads CASSFQTGEYEQYF. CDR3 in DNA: TGTGCCAGCAGCTTTCAGACAGGGGAATACGAGCAGTACTTC.

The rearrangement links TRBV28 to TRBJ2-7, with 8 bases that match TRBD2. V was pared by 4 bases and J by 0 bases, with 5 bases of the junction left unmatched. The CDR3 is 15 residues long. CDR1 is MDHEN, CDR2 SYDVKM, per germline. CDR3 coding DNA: TGTGCCAGCAGTTCGGGGGGGCAGAGCTCCTACGAGCAGTACTTC. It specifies CASSSGGQSSYEQYF.

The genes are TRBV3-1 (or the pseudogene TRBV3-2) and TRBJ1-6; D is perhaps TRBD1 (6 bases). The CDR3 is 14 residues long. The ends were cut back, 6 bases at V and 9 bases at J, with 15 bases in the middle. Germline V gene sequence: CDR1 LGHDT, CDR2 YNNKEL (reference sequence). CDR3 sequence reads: CASSPDSGPSPLHF. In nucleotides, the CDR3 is TGTGCCAGCAGTCCGGACAGCGGACCTTCACCCCTCCACTTT.

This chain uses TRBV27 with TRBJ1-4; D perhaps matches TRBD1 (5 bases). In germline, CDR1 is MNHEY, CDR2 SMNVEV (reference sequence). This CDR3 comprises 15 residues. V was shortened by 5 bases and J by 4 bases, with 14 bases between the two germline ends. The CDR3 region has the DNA TGTGCCAGCAGTCCGGGGCGGGGTTTTAATGAAAAACTGTTTTTT. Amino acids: CASSPGRGFNEKLFF.

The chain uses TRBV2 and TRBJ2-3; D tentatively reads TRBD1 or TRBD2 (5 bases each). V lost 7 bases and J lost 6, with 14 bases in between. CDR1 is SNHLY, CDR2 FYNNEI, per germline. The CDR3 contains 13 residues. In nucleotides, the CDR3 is TGTGCCAGCAACGCGGCAGGGAGCGATACGCAGTATTTT. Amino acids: CASNAAGSDTQYF.

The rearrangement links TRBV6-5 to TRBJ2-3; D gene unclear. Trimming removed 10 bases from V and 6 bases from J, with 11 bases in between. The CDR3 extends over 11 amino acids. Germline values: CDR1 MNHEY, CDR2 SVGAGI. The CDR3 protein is CATVNRDTQYF. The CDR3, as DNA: TGTGCCACCGTGAACCGGGATACGCAGTATTTT.

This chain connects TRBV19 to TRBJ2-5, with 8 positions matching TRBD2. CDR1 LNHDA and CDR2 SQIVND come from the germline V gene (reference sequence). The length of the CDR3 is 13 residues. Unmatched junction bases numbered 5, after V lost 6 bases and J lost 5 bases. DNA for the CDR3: TGTGCCAGTAGCGCGGCTAGCGGGGAGACCCAGTACTTC. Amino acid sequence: CASSAASGETQYF.

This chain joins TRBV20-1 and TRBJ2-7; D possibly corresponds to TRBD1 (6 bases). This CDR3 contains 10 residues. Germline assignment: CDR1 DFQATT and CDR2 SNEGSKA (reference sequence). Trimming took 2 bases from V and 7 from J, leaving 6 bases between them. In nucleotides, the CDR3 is TGCAGTGCTAGAACAGGGGAGCAGTACTTC. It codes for CSARTGEQYF.